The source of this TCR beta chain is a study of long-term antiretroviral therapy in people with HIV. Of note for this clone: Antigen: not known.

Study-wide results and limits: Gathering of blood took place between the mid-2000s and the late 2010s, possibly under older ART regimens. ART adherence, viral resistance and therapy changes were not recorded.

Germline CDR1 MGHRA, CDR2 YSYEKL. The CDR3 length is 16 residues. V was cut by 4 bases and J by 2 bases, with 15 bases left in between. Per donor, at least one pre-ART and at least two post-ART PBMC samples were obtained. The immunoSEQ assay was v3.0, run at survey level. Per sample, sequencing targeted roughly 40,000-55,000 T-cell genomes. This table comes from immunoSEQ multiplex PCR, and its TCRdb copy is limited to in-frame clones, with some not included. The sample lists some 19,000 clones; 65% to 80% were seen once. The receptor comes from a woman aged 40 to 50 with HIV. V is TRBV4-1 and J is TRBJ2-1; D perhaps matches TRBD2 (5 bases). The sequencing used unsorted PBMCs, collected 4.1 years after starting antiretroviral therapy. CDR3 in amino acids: CASSRLHGRTYNEQFF. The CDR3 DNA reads TGCGCCAGCAGCCGACTACACGGGCGAACCTACAATGAGCAGTTCTTC.